The following is a TCR beta chain sequence with its context. The data derive from a study of blood T cells in healthy people across ages. The germline gives CDR1 SGDLS, CDR2 YYNGEE. Trimming left V 0 bases short and J 2 bases short, with 8 bases between. The CDR3 is made up of 14 amino acids. Combining a sample-barcoded 5' primer with a J-beta primer mix, a second PCR ran for roughly 7 to 12 cycles. TCRdb recomputed calls from the 5' RACE reads with MiXCR, one row per CDR3 protein. The sample has around 1,000,000 distinct CDR3 sequences, approximately 26% seen once; the top ten hold approximately 0.79%. Per sample, a minimum of 6 million PBMCs were isolated. This sample was shared with a second study, whose subject was T cells of mothers and their children. This second report adds: Unrelated mother-child pairs always had slightly, but never significantly, lower normalized overlap than related pairs.

This sequence originates from a girl aged 2 to 9 in good health. The V and J genes are TRBV9 and TRBJ1-2; no firm D call. Sequencing was performed on blood. The CDR3, as DNA: TGTGCCAGCAGCGTAGACCGATCGAACTATGGCTACACCTTC. Protein sequence: CASSVDRSNYGYTF.